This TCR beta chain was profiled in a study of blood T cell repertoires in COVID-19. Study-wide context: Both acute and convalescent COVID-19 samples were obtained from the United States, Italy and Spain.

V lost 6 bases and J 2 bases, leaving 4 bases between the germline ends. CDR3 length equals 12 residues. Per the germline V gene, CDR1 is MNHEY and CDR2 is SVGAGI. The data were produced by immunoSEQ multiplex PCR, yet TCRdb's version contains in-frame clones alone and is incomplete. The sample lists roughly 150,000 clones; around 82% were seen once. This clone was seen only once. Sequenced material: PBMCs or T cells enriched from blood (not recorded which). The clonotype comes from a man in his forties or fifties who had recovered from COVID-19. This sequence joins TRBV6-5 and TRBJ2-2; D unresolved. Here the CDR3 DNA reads TGTGCCAGCAGGACTAACACCGGGGAGCTGTTTTTT. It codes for CASRTNTGELFF.